Sequencing of this TCR beta chain was carried out in a study of breast tumors, draining lymph nodes, adjacent tissues. Study outcomes and limitations: Compared with basal-like, luminal-like tumors shared significantly more repertoire with nontumor tissue. Tumor TCR diversity was below lymph nodes but above nontumor tissue. Most tumor T cells seemingly derive from lymph node, then expand in tumor.

V was trimmed by 3 bases and J by 1 base, leaving 6 bases between them. CDR3 size: 13 residues. From germline, CDR1 is DFQATT and CDR2 SNEGSKA (reference sequence). Samples came from axillary lymph nodes draining the breast cancer. TCRdb independently ran MiXCR on the multiplex PCR reads; one entry per CDR3 protein. The sample carries over 250,000 distinct CDR3 sequences, around 30% recorded once. Regarding this clonotype: Its specificity is not known.

Sequencing input: axillary lymph node tissue. The receptor was isolated from a female donor with breast cancer. Some clones in this sample may be carry-over from other donors' samples. The V gene is TRBV20-1, the J gene TRBJ1-4, with D unresolved. The DNA of the CDR3 is TGCAGTGCTAGGGCCTTAACTAATGAAAAACTGTTTTTT. This translates into CSARALTNEKLFF.